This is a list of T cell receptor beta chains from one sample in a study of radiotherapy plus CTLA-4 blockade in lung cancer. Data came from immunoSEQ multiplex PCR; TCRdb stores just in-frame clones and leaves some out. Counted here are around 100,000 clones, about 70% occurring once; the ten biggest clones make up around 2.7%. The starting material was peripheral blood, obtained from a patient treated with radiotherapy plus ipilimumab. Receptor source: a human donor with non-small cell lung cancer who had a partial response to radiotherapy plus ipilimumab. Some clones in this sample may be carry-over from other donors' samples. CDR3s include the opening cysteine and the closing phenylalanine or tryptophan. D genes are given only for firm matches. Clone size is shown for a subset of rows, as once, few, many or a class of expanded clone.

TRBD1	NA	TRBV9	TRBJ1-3	TGTGCCAGCAGCAGACAGGGCTTCTCTGGAAACACCATATATTTT	CASSRQGFSGNTIYF
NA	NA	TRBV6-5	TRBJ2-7	TGTGCCAGCAGTTACTCGGCAGCGGGCGGCTACGAGCAGTACTTC	CASSYSAAGGYEQYF
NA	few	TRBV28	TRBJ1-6	TGTGCCAGCACCAGGGTTCCTAATTCACCCCTCCACTTT	CASTRVPNSPLHF
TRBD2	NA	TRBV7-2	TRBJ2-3	TGTGCCAGCAGCCGTCGGACTAGCGGGGGGGCCTCTAGGGCAGATACGCAGTATTTT	CASSRRTSGGASRADTQYF
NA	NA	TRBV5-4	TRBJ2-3	TGTGCCAGCAGCTTGCGGGGAACCACAGATACGCAGTATTTT	CASSLRGTTDTQYF
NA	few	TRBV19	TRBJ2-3	TGTGCCAGTAGTATTCAGGGCCCAGATACGCAGTATTTT	CASSIQGPDTQYF
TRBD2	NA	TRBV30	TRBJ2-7	TGTGCCTGGAGTGAACTGACTAGCGGGCCCTCCTACGAGCAGTACTTC	CAWSELTSGPSYEQYF
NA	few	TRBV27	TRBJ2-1	TGTGCCAGCAGTTTACGGCTAGCGACCTACAATGAGCAGTTCTTC	CASSLRLATYNEQFF
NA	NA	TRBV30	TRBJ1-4	TGTGCCTGGAGTGTTAGCCTAGAAAAACTGTTTTTT	CAWSVSLEKLFF
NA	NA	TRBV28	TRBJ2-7	TGTGCCAGCAGTTTCTTACAGGGTTTCTACGAGCAGTACTTC	CASSFLQGFYEQYF
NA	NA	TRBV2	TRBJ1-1	TGTGCCAGCAGTTTGTACATGAACACTGAAGCTTTCTTT	CASSLYMNTEAFF
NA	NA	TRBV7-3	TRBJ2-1	TGTGCCAGTGCACCGTCGACAGACAATGAGCAGTTCTTC	CASAPSTDNEQFF
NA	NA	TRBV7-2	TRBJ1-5	TGTGCCAGCAGCAGAGAGGTCAGGGTCAATCAGCCCCAGCATTTT	CASSREVRVNQPQHF
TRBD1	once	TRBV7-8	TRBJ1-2	TGTGCCAGCAGCTTAGCGCGACAGGGACTCTATGGCTACACCTTC	CASSLARQGLYGYTF
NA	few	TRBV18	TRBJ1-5	TGTGCCAGCTCACCTGCTGGGGGGGAGAATCAGCCCCAGCATTTT	CASSPAGGENQPQHF
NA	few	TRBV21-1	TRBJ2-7	TGTGCCAGCAGCAAAGGTTCAGCGGGAGGGTCCTACGAGCAGTACTTC	CASSKGSAGGSYEQYF
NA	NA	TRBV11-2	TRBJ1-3	TGTGCCAGCAGCCCACACCTCTCTGGAAACACCATATATTTT	CASSPHLSGNTIYF
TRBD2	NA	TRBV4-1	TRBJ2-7	TGCGCCAGCAGCCAAGAGTTCAGCGGGGGCTACGAGCAGTACTTC	CASSQEFSGGYEQYF
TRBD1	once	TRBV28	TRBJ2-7	TGTGCCAGCAGCCCGCCGGGGACAGTGGCCTACGAGCAGTACTTC	CASSPPGTVAYEQYF
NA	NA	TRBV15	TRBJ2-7	TGTGCCACCAGCAGAGATAATCTCGAGCAGTACTTC	CATSRDNLEQYF
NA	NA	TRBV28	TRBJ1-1	TGTGCCAGCACCTACTCTGGAGTGAACACTGAAGCTTTCTTT	CASTYSGVNTEAFF
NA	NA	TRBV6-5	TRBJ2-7	TGTGCCAGCAGTTTAGGGGGGGTACCCTACGAGCAGTACTTC	CASSLGGVPYEQYF
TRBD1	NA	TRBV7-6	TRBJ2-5	TGTGCCAGCAGCTGGACAGGGGGCGGGAAGACCCAGTACTTC	CASSWTGGGKTQYF